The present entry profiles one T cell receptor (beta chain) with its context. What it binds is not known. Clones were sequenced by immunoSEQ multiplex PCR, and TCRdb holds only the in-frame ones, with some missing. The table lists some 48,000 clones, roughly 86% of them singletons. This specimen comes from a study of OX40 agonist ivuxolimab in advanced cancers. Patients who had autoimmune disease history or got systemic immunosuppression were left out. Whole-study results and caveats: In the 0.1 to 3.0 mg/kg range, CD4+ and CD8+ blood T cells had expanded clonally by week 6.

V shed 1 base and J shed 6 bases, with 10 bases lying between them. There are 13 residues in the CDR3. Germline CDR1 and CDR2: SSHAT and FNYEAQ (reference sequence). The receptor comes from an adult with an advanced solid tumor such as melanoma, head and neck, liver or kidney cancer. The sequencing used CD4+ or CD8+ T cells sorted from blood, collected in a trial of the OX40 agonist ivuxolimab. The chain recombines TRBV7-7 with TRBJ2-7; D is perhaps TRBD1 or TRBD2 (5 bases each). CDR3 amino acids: CASSLGSGTEQYF. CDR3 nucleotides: TGTGCCAGCAGCTTAGGTTCCGGGACCGAGCAGTACTTC.